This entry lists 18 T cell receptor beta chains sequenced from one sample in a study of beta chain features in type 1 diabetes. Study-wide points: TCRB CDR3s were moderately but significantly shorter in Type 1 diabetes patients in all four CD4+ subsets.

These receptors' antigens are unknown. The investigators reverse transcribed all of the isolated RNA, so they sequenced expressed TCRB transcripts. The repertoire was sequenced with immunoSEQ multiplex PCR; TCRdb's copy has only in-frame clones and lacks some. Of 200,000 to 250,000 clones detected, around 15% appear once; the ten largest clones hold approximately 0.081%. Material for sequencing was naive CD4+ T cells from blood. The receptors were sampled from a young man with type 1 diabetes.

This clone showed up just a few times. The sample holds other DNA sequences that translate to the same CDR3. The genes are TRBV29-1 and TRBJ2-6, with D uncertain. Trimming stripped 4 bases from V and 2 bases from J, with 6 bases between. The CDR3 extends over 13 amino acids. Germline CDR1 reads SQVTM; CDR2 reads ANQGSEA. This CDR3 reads CSVGEAGANVLTF. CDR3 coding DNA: TGCAGCGTTGGTGAAGCTGGGGCCAACGTCCTGACTTTC.

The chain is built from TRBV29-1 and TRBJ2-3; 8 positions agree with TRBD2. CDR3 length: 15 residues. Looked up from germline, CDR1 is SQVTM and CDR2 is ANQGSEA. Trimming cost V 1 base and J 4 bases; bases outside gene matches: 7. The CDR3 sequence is CSVEVLAGSADTQYF. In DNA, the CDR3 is TGCAGCGTTGAAGTCTTAGCGGGATCAGCAGATACGCAGTATTTT.

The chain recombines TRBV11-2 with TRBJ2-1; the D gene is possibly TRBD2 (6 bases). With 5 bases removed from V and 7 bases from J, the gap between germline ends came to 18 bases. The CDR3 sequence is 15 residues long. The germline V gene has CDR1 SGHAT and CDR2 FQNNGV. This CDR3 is CASSPARENWNEQFF. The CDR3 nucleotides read TGTGCCAGCAGCCCCGCTCGGGAGAACTGGAATGAGCAGTTCTTC.

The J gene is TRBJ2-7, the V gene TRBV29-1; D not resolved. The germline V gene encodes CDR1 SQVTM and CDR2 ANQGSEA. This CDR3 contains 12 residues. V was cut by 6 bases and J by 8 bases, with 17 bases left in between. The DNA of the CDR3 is TGCAGCGTAGGAATACCGGCCTCGAAGCAGTACTTC. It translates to CSVGIPASKQYF.

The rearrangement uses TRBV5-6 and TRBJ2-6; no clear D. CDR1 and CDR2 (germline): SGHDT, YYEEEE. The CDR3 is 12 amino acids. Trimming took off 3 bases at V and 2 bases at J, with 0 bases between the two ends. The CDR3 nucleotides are TGTGCCAGCAGCTCTGGGGCCAACGTCCTGACTTTC. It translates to CASSSGANVLTF.

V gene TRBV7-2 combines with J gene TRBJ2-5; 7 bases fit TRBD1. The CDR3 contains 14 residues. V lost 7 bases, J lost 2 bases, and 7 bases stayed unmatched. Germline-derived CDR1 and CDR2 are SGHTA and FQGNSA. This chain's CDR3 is CASNPGTAQETQYF. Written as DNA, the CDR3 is TGTGCCAGCAACCCAGGGACAGCTCAAGAGACCCAGTACTTC. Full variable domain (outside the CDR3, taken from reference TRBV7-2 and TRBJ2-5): GAGVSQSPSNKVTEKGKDVELRCDPISGHTALYWYRQSLGQGLEFLIYFQGNSAPDKSGLPSDRFSAERTGGSVSTLTIQRTQQEDSAVYLCASNPGTAQETQYFGPGTRLLVL.

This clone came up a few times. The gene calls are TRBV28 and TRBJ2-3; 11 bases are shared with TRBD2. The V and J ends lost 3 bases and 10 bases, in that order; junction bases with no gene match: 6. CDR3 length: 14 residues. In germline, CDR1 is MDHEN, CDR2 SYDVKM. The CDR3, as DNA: TGTGCCAGCAGTTTTGGCACTAGCGGGAGCCCGCAGTATTTT. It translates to CASSFGTSGSPQYF.

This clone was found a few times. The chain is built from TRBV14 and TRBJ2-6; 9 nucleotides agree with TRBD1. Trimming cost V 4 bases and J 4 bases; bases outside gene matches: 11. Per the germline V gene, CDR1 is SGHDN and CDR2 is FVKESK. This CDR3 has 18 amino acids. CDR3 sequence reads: CASSPRTGDSLGANVLTF. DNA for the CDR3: TGTGCCAGCAGCCCCCGGACAGGGGATAGTCTCGGGGCCAACGTCCTGACTTTC.

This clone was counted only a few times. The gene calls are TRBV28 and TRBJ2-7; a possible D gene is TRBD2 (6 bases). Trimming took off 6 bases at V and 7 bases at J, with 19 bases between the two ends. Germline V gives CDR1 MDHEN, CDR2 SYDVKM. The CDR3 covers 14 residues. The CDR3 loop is CASRPASLGGEQYF. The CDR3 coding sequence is TGTGCCAGCAGGCCCGCCTCATTGGGGGGAGAGCAGTACTTC.

CDR3 sequence: CASSSRRREKLFF. The CDR3 DNA follows: TGTGCCAGCAGCTCCCGTCGGCGTGAAAAACTGTTTTTT. The V and J genes are TRBV7-8 and TRBJ1-4; no clear D gene. The CDR3 has 13 residues. The germline V gene has CDR1 SGHVS and CDR2 FQNEAQ. The V gene lost 4 bases and the J gene lost 7 bases, with 10 bases spanning the gap.

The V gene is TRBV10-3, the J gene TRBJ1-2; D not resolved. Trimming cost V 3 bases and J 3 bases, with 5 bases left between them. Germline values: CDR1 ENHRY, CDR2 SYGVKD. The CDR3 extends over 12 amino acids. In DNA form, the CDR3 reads TGTGCCATCAGTGATGGGTACTATGGCTACACCTTC. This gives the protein CAISDGYYGYTF.

The CDR3 nucleotides read TGTGCCAGCAGCTTGGCGGGACGGATATTAGATACGCAGTATTTT. This gives the protein CASSLAGRILDTQYF. The rearrangement joins TRBV5-4 to TRBJ2-3; D possibly uses TRBD1 or TRBD2 (5 bases each). Germline CDR1 reads SGHNT; CDR2 reads YYREEE (reference sequence). Deletions cut 0 bases from V and 5 bases from J, with 13 bases between. The CDR3 runs to 15 residues.

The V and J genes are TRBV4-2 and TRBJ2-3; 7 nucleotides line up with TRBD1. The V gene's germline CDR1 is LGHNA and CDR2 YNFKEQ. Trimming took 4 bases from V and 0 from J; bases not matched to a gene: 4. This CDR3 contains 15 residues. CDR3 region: CASSLGGLSTDTQYF. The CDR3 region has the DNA TGTGCCAGCAGCCTAGGGGGCCTGAGCACAGATACGCAGTATTTT.

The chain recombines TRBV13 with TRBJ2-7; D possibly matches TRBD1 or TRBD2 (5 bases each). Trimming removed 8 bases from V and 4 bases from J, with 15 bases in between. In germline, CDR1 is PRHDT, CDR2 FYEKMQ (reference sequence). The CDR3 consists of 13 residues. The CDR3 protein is CASGRQQAYEQYF. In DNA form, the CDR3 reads TGTGCCAGCGGGAGACAGCAAGCTTACGAGCAGTACTTC.

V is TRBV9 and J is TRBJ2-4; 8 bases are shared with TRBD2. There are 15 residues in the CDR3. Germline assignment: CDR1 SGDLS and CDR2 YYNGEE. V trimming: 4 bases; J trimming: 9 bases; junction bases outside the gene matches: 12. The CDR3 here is CASSPPSGSRSIQYF. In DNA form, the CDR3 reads TGTGCCAGCAGCCCTCCGAGCGGGAGCAGGAGCATTCAGTACTTC.

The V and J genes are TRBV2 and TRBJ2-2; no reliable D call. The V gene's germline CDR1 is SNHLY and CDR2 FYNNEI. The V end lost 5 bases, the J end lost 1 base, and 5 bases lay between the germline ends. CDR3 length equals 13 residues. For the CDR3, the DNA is TGTGCCAGCAGTTACGAGAACACCGGGGAGCTGTTTTTT. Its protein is CASSYENTGELFF.

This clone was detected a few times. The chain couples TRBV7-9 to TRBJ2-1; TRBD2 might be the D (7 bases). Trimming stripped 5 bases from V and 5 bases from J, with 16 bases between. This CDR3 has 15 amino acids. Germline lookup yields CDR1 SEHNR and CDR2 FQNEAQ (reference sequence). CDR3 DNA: TGTGCCAGCAGCCCGGGACTAAAGGGGGACAATGAGCAGTTCTTC. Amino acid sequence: CASSPGLKGDNEQFF.

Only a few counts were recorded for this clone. CDR3 in amino acids: CSVQGASYNEQFF. The CDR3, as DNA: TGCAGCGTGCAGGGGGCGTCCTACAATGAGCAGTTCTTC. The chain couples TRBV29-1 to TRBJ2-1; 8 nucleotides match TRBD1. This CDR3 comprises 13 residues. CDR1 and CDR2 (germline): SQVTM, ANQGSEA. With 6 bases clipped from V and 1 base from J, the junction kept 2 bases outside the gene matches.